The T cell receptor beta chain described here comes from a study of beta chain features in type 1 diabetes. The whole isolated RNA underwent reverse transcription, so sequencing captured expressed TCRB transcripts. Assay: immunoSEQ multiplex PCR; the TCRdb copy retains only in-frame clones and omits some. The sample carries 810,000 or so clones, around a sixth recorded once. Trimming shortened V by 2 bases and J by 0 bases, and 6 bases separated the two germline ends. The germline CDR1 and CDR2 sequences are MNHEY and SMNVEV (reference sequence). This CDR3 is 14 amino acids long. This clone occurred a few times.

This chain connects TRBV27 to TRBJ2-3, with D unclear. Sequenced input: naive CD4+ T cells from blood. The sequence came from a woman aged 18-30 years in good health. The CDR3: CASSLVASTDTQYF. CDR3 sequence (DNA): TGTGCCAGCAGTTTAGTTGCTAGCACAGATACGCAGTATTTT.